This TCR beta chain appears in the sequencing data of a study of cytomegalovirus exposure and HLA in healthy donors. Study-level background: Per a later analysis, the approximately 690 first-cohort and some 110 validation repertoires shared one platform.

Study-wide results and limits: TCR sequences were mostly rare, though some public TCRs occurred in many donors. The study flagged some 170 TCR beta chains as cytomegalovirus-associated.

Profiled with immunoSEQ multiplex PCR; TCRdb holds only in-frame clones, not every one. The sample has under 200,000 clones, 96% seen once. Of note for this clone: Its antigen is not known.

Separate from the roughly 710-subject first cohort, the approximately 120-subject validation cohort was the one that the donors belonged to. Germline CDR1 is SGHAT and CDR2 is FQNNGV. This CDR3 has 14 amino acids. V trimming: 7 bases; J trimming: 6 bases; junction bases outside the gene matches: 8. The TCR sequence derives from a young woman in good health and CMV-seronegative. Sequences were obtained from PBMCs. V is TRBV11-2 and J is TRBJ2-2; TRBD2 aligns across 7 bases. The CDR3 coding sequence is TGTGCCAGCACCGCCCTACGGGGGGCCGGGGAGCTGTTTTTT. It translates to CASTALRGAGELFF. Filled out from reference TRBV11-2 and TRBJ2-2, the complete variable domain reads EAGVAQSPRYKIIEKRQSVAFWCNPISGHATLYWYQQILGQGPKLLIQFQNNGVVDDSQLPKDRFSAERLKGVDSTLKIQPAKLEDSAVYLCASTALRGAGELFFGEGSRLTVL.